The rows below give T cell receptor beta chains drawn from one sample of a study of beta chain features in type 1 diabetes. Sequencing used immunoSEQ multiplex PCR; TCRdb keeps in-frame clones, though not all of them. The sample records about 260,000 clones, roughly 21% being singletons. The specimen was naive CD4+ T cells from blood. Every receptor here comes from a woman in her thirties or forties with type 1 diabetes. CDR3s include the opening cysteine and the closing phenylalanine or tryptophan. A D gene is named only where the DNA matches it firmly. Clone size is not always given. Where it is, it says once, few, many or a class for expanded clones.

>.|TRBV4-1|once|TRBJ2-1
CASSQDRQGFHEQFF
TGCGCCAGCAGCCAAGATCGTCAGGGTTTCCATGAGCAGTTCTTC
>.|TRBV7-9|few|TRBJ2-7
CASSLGRGSYEQYF
TGTGCCAGCAGCTTAGGCCGGGGGAGCTACGAGCAGTACTTC
>.|TRBV29-1|few|TRBJ2-1
CSAKPNGEAEQFF
TGCAGCGCCAAACCCAACGGGGAGGCTGAGCAGTTCTTC
>TRBD1|TRBV9|few|TRBJ2-6
CASSVAGTGVTGANVLTF
TGTGCCAGCAGCGTAGCCGGGACAGGCGTCACTGGGGCCAACGTCCTGACTTTC
>.|TRBV7-9|few|TRBJ1-5
CASSLGGTGPQPQHF
TGTGCCAGCAGCTTGGGAGGAACTGGACCTCAGCCCCAGCATTTT
>.|TRBV30|few|TRBJ2-5
CAWSVDRGLETQYF
TGTGCCTGGAGTGTAGATCGAGGGTTGGAGACCCAGTACTTC
>.|TRBV27|few|TRBJ1-5
CASSFGAGDSNQPQHF
TGTGCCAGCAGTTTTGGGGCGGGGGATAGCAATCAGCCCCAGCATTTT
>TRBD2|TRBV30|few|TRBJ2-3
CAWSAPRGGNTDTQYF
TGTGCCTGGAGTGCCCCGCGGGGGGGCAACACAGATACGCAGTATTTT
>TRBD1|TRBV5-1|.|TRBJ2-7
CASSLAGQGSYEQYF
TGCGCCAGCAGCTTGGCGGGACAGGGGAGCTACGAGCAGTACTTC
>.|TRBV7-9|.|TRBJ2-2
CASNPGRNTGELFF
TGTGCCAGCAATCCGGGAAGGAACACCGGGGAGCTGTTTTTT